The next 17 T cell receptor beta chains were all read from a single sample in a study of response to subunit inactivated influenza vaccine. One entry per CDR3 protein, called by TCRdb with MiXCR from the RT-PCR reads. This table has 490,000 or so distinct CDR3 sequences, 6% to 9% appearing once. The source was PBMCs from blood, collected less than 30 months after vaccination. The source is a man aged 50 to 75 who received an inactivated influenza vaccine.

This clonotype was counted many times. The chain recombines TRBV20-1 with TRBJ2-1; 7 nucleotides align to TRBD1. The length of the CDR3 is 15 residues. CDR1 is DFQATT, CDR2 SNEGSKA, per germline (reference sequence). The V segment lost 6 bases and the J segment 1 base; nucleotides outside the gene matches: 9. This chain's CDR3 is CSAQGGRGSYNEQFF. As DNA, the CDR3 is TGCAGTGCACAGGGCGGCAGGGGGTCCTACAATGAGCAGTTCTTC.

In its sample, this clonotype was seen many times. The chain couples TRBV3-1 to TRBJ1-2, with 8 bases fitting TRBD1. The junction had 8 bases not matched to a gene; V was cut back by 4 bases and J by 4 bases. The germline gives CDR1 LGHDT, CDR2 YNNKEL (reference sequence). CDR3 length: 15 amino acids. CDR3 amino acids: CASSPGQGRFYGYTF. The DNA for the CDR3 is TGTGCCAGCAGCCCAGGACAGGGAAGATTCTATGGCTACACCTTC.

The V gene is TRBV11-2, the J gene TRBJ2-7; D might be TRBD1 (6 bases). Germline CDR1 SGHAT, CDR2 FQNNGV. V gave up 6 bases and J gave up 5 bases, with 14 bases separating them. There are 13 residues in the CDR3. In DNA, the CDR3 is TGTGCCAGCAGATTCACAGGGACCCACGAGCAGTACTTC. Residues: CASRFTGTHEQYF.

As concerns this clonotype: The junction does not match germline at one end; this may be a read error. V and J are TRBV11-2 and TRBJ2-1; TRBD2 aligns across 12 bases. The CDR3 spans 14 residues. Germline V gene sequence: CDR1 SGHAT, CDR2 FQNNGV. CDR3 sequence (DNA): TGTGCCAGCAGCTCACTAGCGGGAGGCCCGAATTGGATCTTC. It yields the protein CASSSLAGGPNWIF.

The CDR3 protein is CASRRGGYQPQHF. CDR3 nucleotide sequence: TGTGCCAGCCGCAGGGGAGGTTATCAGCCCCAGCATTTT. V and J are TRBV12-3 or TRBV12-4 and TRBJ1-5; D is perhaps TRBD1 (6 bases). The V gene lost 8 bases and the J gene lost 5 bases, with 13 bases spanning the gap. This CDR3 is 13 amino acids long.

The chain uses TRBV7-6 and TRBJ2-5, with TRBD1 as a possible D gene (5 bases). The CDR3 runs to 14 residues. Trimming pared 5 bases from V and 1 base from J, leaving 11 bases between. Germline assignment: CDR1 SGHVS and CDR2 FNYEAQ. The CDR3 is CASSQTAIQETQYF. The CDR3 DNA is TGTGCCAGCAGCCAGACAGCTATCCAAGAGACCCAGTACTTC.

This clonotype was seen more than once but under ten times. The rearrangement joins TRBV15 to TRBJ1-3; possible D gene TRBD1, 6 bases. This CDR3 comprises 15 residues. Germline V gene lookup returns CDR1 LNHNV and CDR2 YYDKDF (reference sequence). The V and J ends lost 4 bases and 2 bases respectively, with 12 bases between them. CDR3 sequence: CATSTSRTAGNTIYF. Here the CDR3 DNA reads TGTGCCACCAGCACCTCAAGGACAGCTGGAAACACCATATATTTT.

This chain links TRBV29-1 with TRBJ2-5; the D is unclear. Germline V lookup: CDR1 SQVTM, CDR2 ANQGSEA. V was trimmed by 4 bases and J by 2 bases, leaving 8 bases between them. The CDR3 runs to 12 residues. This CDR3 is CSVGRQQETQYF. The CDR3 nucleotides are TGCAGCGTTGGGCGGCAGCAAGAGACCCAGTACTTC.

The V call is TRBV12-3 or TRBV12-4, the J call TRBJ1-4; maybe TRBD1 (5 bases). The V and J ends lost 9 bases and 8 bases respectively, with 13 bases between them. The CDR3 length is 12 residues. The CDR3 bases are TGTGCCAGAGGGACGGGTCGGGAAAAACTGTTTTTT. Protein: CARGTGREKLFF.

This clonotype was counted ten times or more. The chain couples TRBV7-9 to TRBJ2-4; TRBD1 is a possible D gene (6 bases). The CDR3 is 15 residues long. Per the germline V gene, CDR1 is SEHNR and CDR2 is FQNEAQ (reference sequence). V lost 2 bases, J lost 2 bases, and 10 bases lay in between. The CDR3 region is CASSLKGGSKNIQYF. CDR3 coding DNA: TGTGCCAGCAGCTTAAAAGGGGGTTCCAAAAACATTCAGTACTTC.

The rearrangement links TRBV7-2 to TRBJ2-7; no definite D call. The germline V and J ends were trimmed by 3 bases and 2 bases, with 14 bases remaining between them. The germline CDR1 and CDR2 sequences are SGHTA and FQGNSA. This CDR3 has 15 amino acids. CDR3 residues: CASSLRWSGTYEQYF. The CDR3 region has the DNA TGTGCCAGCAGCTTGAGGTGGAGTGGGACCTACGAGCAGTACTTC.

CDR3 loop: CASRDVFSYEQYF. The CDR3, as DNA: TGTGCCAGCAGGGACGTTTTCTCCTACGAGCAGTACTTC. This chain joins TRBV28 and TRBJ2-7; no reliable D call. The ends were cut back, 6 bases at V and 0 bases at J, with 9 bases in the middle. CDR1 and CDR2 from the germline V gene are MDHEN and SYDVKM. CDR3 length: 13 amino acids.

Only a few counts were recorded for this clonotype. V usage is TRBV7-9 and J usage is TRBJ2-7, with D perhaps matching TRBD1 or TRBD2 (5 bases each). The germline V and J ends were trimmed by 2 bases and 1 base, with 9 bases remaining between them. The CDR3 sequence is 14 residues long. Germline assignment: CDR1 SEHNR and CDR2 FQNEAQ (reference sequence). The DNA for the CDR3 is TGTGCCAGCAGCTTACAGGGAGAGTCCTACGAGCAGTACTTC. Translation gives CASSLQGESYEQYF.

This clonotype occurred a few times. Its ends do not fully match the called genes, so a read error is possible. This chain connects TRBV15 to TRBJ2-6; D not certain. From germline, CDR1 is LNHNV and CDR2 YYDKDF (reference sequence). The CDR3 extends over 12 amino acids. The CDR3 region has the DNA TGTGCCACCAGAAGAGGGGCCAACGTCCTGACTTTC. It translates to CATRRGANVLTF. The entire variable domain, with the rest obtained from reference TRBV15 and TRBJ2-6, is as follows: DAMVIQNPRYQVTQFGKPVTLSCSQTLNHNVMYWYQQKSSQAPKLLFHYYDKDFNNEADTPDNFQSRRPNTSFCFLDIRSPGLGDTAMYLCATRRGANVLTFGAGSRLTVL.

This clonotype showed up just a few times. CDR3 protein: CASSQPSLATMGGGNEQFF. CDR3 DNA sequence: TGCGCCAGCAGCCAACCCTCCCTCGCTACGATGGGGGGTGGCAATGAGCAGTTCTTC. J is TRBJ2-1 and V is TRBV4-1; D may be TRBD2 (6 bases). V gave up 2 bases and J gave up 6 bases, with 26 bases separating them. The CDR3 length is 19 residues. CDR1 is MGHRA and CDR2 is YSYEKL in the germline V gene.

The chain has TRBV24-1 and TRBJ2-3, with 10 bases matching TRBD2. The CDR3 covers 20 residues. The V and J ends lost 1 base and 1 base, in that order; junction bases with no gene match: 13. The germline V gene has CDR1 KGHDR and CDR2 SFDVKD. In nucleotides, the CDR3 is TGTGCCACCAGTGATTTTGGACGGCCGGGACTAGCGTTCGGCACAGATACGCAGTATTTT. This encodes CATSDFGRPGLAFGTDTQYF.

This clonotype was seen a handful of times. The gene calls are TRBV5-4 and TRBJ2-1; 16 bases agree with TRBD2. In germline, CDR1 is SGHNT, CDR2 YYREEE (reference sequence). Germline trimming cut 4 bases from V and 8 bases from J; bases unmatched to any gene: 12. This CDR3 contains 18 residues. The CDR3 sequence is CASSTGLAGGPKFHEQFF. Written as DNA, the CDR3 is TGTGCCAGCAGCACGGGACTAGCGGGGGGGCCTAAGTTCCATGAGCAGTTCTTC.